The T cell receptor beta chain under discussion was sequenced for a study of cytomegalovirus exposure and HLA in healthy donors. The PCR ran on 60 Vbeta and 13 Jbeta primers. Profiled with immunoSEQ multiplex PCR; TCRdb holds only in-frame clones, not every one. This sample has approximately 91,000 clones, with 55% to 65% found just once. This CDR3 spans 15 amino acids. V was clipped by 3 bases and J by 6 bases; unmatched bases: 10. Per germline, CDR1 SGDLS and CDR2 YYNGEE. The receptor was derived from a human donor in good health. V gene TRBV9 combines with J gene TRBJ2-3; 7 bases line up with TRBD2. Sequencing was carried out using PBMCs. The CDR3 coding sequence is TGTGCCAGCAGCGCCCGCCCGGGGGGAGGGGATACGCAGTATTTT. Translating it yields CASSARPGGGDTQYF.